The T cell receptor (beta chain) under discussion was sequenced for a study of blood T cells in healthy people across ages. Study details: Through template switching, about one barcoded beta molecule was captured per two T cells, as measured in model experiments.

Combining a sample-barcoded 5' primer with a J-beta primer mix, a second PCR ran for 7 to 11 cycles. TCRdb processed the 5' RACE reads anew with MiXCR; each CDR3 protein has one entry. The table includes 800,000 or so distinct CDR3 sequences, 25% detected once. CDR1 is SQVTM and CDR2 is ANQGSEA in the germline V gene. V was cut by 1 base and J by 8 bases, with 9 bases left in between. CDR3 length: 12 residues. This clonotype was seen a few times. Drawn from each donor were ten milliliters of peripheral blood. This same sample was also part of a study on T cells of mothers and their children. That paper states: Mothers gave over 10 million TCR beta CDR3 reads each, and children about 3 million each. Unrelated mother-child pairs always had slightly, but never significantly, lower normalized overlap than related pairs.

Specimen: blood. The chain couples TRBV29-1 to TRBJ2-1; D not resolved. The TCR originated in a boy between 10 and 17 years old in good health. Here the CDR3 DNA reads TGCAGCGTTGAAGCTCTCTCGGATGAGCAGTTCTTC. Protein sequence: CSVEALSDEQFF.